The present T cell receptor (beta chain) was sequenced within a study of post-analysis software for immune sequencing data. Study context: Clinical courses comprised relapsing-remitting, secondary progressive and progressive-relapsing multiple sclerosis.

Broader study findings: The authors found that F measure strongly co-clustered same-batch samples. Elevated frequency relative to controls characterized four or five TRBV segments in patients, TRBV5-6, TRBV5-1 and TRBV20-1 among them.

This CDR3 region has 14 residues. The trim removed 9 bases at V and 6 bases at J, leaving 11 bases unmatched. Germline V lookup: CDR1 SNHLY, CDR2 FYNNEI. The TCR beta cDNA libraries carried unique molecular identifiers. Roughly 500,000 cDNA molecules were obtained per 1 to 10 million input T cells. TCRdb re-derived calls from the PCR reads in MiXCR, one entry per CDR3 protein. The sample consists of roughly 410,000 distinct CDR3 sequences, less than 35% of them appearing once. In the case of this clonotype: Its antigen is currently unknown.

The TCR sequence derives from a girl aged 5-17 years with multiple sclerosis. The material sequenced was blood. J is TRBJ2-3 and V is TRBV2; 8 bases are shared with TRBD2. CDR3 region: CASLSGGGGDTQYF. CDR3 nucleotides: TGTGCCAGTCTGAGCGGGGGAGGTGGGGATACGCAGTATTTT.